This record looks at one T cell receptor beta chain sequence and its context. The antigen remains unidentified. CDR1 and CDR2 from the germline V gene are SGHRS and YFSETQ. CDR3 length: 15 residues. V was pared by 0 bases and J by 4 bases, with 10 bases between. Libraries were prepared by immunoSEQ multiplex PCR; TCRdb keeps only in-frame clonotypes and omits some of them. The sample shows about 66,000 clones, about 80% of them seen only once. The data belong to a study of OX40 agonist ivuxolimab in advanced cancers. Study context: Enrolled patients in dose escalation had cancers that were hepatocellular carcinoma, melanoma, renal cell or head and neck cancer.

Overall study findings and caveats: Average numbers of expanded clones were greater in CD8+ T cells than in CD4+. The study observed clonal expansion of CD4+ and CD8+ blood T cells by week 6 at 0.1 to 3.0 mg/kg. Near-lowest levels of clonal expansion characterized partial responders at 0.1-3.0 mg/kg.

This rearrangement joins TRBV5-1 to TRBJ1-4, with D perhaps matching TRBD1 (5 bases). The clonotype comes from an adult with an advanced solid tumor such as melanoma, head and neck, liver or kidney cancer. The sample consisted of CD4+ or CD8+ T cells sorted from blood, taken in a trial of the OX40 agonist ivuxolimab. This CDR3 is CASSLENRLNEKLFF. For the CDR3, the DNA is TGCGCCAGCAGCTTGGAAAACAGGCTTAATGAAAAACTGTTTTTT.